This T cell receptor beta chain was sequenced for a study of early T cells in non-severe SARS-CoV-2 infection. Study-wide background: Sequenced bulk RNA came from whole blood that was unsorted, and chains were unpaired.

Attached unique molecular identifiers marked individual cDNA molecules. TCRdb re-called the 5' RACE reads through MiXCR, storing one row per CDR3 protein. Of approximately 50,000 distinct CDR3 sequences in the sample, under 8.5% were seen once. The V end lost 7 bases, the J end lost 3 bases, and 7 bases lay between the germline ends. This CDR3 comprises 12 residues. Germline CDR1 MNHEY, CDR2 SVGEGT. This chain connects TRBV6-2 or TRBV6-3 to TRBJ2-1; D ambiguous. The material sequenced was whole blood. The TCR comes from an adult who was a healthcare worker with PCR-confirmed SARS-CoV-2 infection or an uninfected control (not recorded which). CDR3 amino acids: CASTALYNEQFF. The CDR3 nucleotides are TGTGCCAGCACCGCGCTCTACAATGAGCAGTTCTTC.